The source of this TCR beta chain is a study of Ad26.COV2.S vaccination and SARS-CoV-2 variants. CDR1 and CDR2 (germline): MNHEY, SMNVEV (reference sequence). The CDR3 has 16 amino acids. Trimming cost V 5 bases and J 8 bases; bases outside gene matches: 15. The assay was immunoSEQ multiplex PCR, and TCRdb's table has in-frame clones only and misses some. Among 300,000 to 400,000 clones listed, 85% to 90% were seen once. The treatment here: around 19 received Ad26.COV2.S at low or high dose, single or two shots; roughly 5 received placebo; per-sample allocation not given. Specimens were obtained on day 63 following the first vaccine or placebo injection.

The V call is TRBV27, the J call TRBJ1-1, with 9 bases identical to TRBD1. The source material was peripheral blood, sampled in a trial of Ad26.COV2.S vaccine versus placebo. The clonotype comes from a person aged 18-65 years who received the Ad26.COV2.S COVID-19 vaccine or a placebo. The CDR3 here is CASSPLTAGQGREAFF. The CDR3 DNA follows: TGTGCCAGCAGTCCACTAACGGCGGGACAGGGTCGGGAAGCTTTCTTT.